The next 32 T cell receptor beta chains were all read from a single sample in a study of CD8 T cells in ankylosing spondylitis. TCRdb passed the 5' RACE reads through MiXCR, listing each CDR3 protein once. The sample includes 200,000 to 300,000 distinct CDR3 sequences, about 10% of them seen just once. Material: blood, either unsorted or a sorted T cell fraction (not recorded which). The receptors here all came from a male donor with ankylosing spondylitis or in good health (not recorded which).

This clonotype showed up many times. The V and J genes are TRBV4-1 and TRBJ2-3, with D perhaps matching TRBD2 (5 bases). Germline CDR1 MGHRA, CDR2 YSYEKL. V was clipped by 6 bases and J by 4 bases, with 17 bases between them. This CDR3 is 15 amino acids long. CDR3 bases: TGCGCCAGCAGGGCGCTGGGGAGTTCTTCAGATACGCAGTATTTT. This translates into CASRALGSSSDTQYF.

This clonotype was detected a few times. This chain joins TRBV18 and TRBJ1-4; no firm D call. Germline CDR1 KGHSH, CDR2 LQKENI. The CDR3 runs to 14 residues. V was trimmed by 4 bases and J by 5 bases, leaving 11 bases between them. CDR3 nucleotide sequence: TGTGCCAGCTCACTACCCTCGGGAAATGAAAAACTGTTTTTT. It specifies CASSLPSGNEKLFF.

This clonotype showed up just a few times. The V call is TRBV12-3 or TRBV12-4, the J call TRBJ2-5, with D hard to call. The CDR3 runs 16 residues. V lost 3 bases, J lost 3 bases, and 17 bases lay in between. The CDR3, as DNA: TGTGCCAGCAGTTTCACCATGTTCGATGGTGAAGAGACCCAGTACTTC. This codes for CASSFTMFDGEETQYF.

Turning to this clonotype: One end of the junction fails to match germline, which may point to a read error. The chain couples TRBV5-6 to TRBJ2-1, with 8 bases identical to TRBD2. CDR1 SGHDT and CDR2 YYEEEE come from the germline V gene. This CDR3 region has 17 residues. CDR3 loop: CASSLGIWTSLETEQFF. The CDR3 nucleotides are TGTGCTAGCAGCTTGGGTATCTGGACTAGCCTAGAAACTGAGCAGTTCTTC.

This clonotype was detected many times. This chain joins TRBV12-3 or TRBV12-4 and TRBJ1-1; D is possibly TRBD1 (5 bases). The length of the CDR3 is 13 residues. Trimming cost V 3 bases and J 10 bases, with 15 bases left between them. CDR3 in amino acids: CASSFSGDGAAFF. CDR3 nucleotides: TGTGCCAGCAGTTTTAGTGGAGACGGGGCAGCTTTCTTT.

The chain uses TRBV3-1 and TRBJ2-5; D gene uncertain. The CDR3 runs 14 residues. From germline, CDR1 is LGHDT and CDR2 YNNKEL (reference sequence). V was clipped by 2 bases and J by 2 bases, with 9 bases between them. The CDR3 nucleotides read TGTGCCAGCAGCCAATATGGGAAACAAGAGACCCAGTACTTC. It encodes CASSQYGKQETQYF.

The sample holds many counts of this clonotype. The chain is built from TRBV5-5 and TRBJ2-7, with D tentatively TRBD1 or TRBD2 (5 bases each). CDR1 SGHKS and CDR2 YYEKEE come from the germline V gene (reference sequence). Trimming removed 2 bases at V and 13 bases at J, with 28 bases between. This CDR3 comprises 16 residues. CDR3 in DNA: TGTGCCAGCAGCTTACAGCCCAATAAAGGGGACCGCCAATTCTACTTC. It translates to CASSLQPNKGDRQFYF.

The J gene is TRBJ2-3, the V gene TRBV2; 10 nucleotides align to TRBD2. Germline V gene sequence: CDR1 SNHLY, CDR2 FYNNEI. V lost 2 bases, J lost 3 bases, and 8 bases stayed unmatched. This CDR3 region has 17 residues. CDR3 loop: CASSEPERGGLTDTQYF. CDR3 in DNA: TGTGCCAGCAGTGAACCAGAGCGGGGGGGCCTAACAGATACGCAGTATTTT.

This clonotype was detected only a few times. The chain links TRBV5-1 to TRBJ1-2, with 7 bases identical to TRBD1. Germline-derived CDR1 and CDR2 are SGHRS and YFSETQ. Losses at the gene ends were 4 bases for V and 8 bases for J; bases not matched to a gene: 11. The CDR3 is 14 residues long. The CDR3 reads CASSLGTVAPGYTF. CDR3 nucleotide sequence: TGCGCCAGCAGCCTCGGGACAGTAGCTCCGGGCTACACCTTC.

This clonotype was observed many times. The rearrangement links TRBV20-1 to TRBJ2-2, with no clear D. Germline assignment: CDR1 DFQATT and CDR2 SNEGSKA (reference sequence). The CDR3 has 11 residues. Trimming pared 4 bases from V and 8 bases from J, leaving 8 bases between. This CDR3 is CSATFGGELFF. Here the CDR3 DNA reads TGCAGTGCTACCTTCGGGGGGGAGCTGTTTTTT.

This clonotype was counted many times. CDR3 residues: CASSYRHGTYEQYF. The DNA of the CDR3 is TGTGCCAGCAGTTATAGACATGGAACCTACGAGCAGTACTTC. The chain couples TRBV6-5 to TRBJ2-7; no firm D call. The CDR3 is made up of 14 amino acids. Germline V gene data show CDR1 as MNHEY and CDR2 as SVGAGI. The V end lost 3 bases, the J end lost 2 bases, and 11 bases lay between the germline ends.

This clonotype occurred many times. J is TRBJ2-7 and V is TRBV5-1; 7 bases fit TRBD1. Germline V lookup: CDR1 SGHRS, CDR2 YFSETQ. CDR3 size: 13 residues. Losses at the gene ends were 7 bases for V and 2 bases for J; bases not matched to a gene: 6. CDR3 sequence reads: CASGRDSAYEQYF. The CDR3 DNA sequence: TGCGCCAGCGGCCGGGACAGCGCCTACGAGCAGTACTTC.

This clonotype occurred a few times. The CDR3, as DNA: TGTGCCAGCAGCTCCCAGCCGGGACAGAGGGCTTTCTTT. It encodes CASSSQPGQRAFF. V is TRBV7-7 and J is TRBJ1-1; 7 nucleotides agree with TRBD1. The CDR3 is made up of 13 amino acids. Germline-derived CDR1 and CDR2 are SSHAT and FNYEAQ (reference sequence). Losses at the gene ends were 4 bases for V and 11 bases for J; bases not matched to a gene: 10.

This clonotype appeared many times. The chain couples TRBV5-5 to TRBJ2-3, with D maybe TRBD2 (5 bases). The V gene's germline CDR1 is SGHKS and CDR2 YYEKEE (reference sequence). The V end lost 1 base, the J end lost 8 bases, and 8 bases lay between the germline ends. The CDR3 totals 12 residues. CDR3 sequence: CASSLTAGTQYF. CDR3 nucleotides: TGTGCCAGCAGCTTGACGGCGGGTACGCAGTATTTT.

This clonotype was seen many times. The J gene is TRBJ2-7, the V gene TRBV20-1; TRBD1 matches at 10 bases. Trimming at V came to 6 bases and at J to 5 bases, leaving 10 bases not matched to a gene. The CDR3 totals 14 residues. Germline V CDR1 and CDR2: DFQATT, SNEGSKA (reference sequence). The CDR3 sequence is CSARLTGGIHEQYF. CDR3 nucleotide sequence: TGCAGTGCACGTTTGACAGGGGGCATCCACGAGCAGTACTTC.

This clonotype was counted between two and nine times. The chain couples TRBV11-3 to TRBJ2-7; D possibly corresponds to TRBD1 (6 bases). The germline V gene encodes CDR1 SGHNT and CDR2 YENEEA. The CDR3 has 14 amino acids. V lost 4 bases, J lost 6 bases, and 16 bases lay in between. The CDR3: CASSSLRGSGEQYF. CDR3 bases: TGTGCCAGCAGCTCTCTCAGGGGATCTGGCGAGCAGTACTTC. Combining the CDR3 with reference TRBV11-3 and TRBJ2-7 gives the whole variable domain EAGVVQSPRYKIIEKKQPVAFWCNPISGHNTLYWYLQNLGQGPELLIRYENEEAVDDSQLPKDRFSAERLKGVDSTLKIQPAELGDSAVYLCASSSLRGSGEQYFGPGTRLTVT.

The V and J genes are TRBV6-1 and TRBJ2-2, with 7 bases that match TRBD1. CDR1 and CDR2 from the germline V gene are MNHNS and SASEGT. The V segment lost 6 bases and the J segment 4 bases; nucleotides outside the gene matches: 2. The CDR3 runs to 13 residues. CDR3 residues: CASRQGITGELFF. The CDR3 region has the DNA TGTGCCAGCAGACAGGGGATCACCGGGGAGCTGTTTTTT.

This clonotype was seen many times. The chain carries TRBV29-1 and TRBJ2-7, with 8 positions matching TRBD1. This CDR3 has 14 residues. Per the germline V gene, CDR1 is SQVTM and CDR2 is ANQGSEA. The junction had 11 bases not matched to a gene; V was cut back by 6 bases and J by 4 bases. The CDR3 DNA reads TGCAGCGTCAGAAAGGGACAGGAAAGATACGAGCAGTACTTC. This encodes CSVRKGQERYEQYF.

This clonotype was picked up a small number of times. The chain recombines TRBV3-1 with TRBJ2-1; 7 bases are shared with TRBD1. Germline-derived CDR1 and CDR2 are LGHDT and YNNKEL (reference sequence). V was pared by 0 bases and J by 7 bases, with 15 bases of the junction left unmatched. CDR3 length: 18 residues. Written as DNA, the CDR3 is TGTGCCAGCAGCCAAGATTTGGGGACAGATCTACCTGTGAATGAGCAGTTCTTC. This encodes CASSQDLGTDLPVNEQFF.

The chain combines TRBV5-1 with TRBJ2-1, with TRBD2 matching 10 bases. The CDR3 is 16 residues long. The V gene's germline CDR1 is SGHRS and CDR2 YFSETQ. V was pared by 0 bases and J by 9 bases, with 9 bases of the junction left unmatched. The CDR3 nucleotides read TGCGCCAGCAGCTTGGGGAATCTAGCGGGAGAGGGTGAGCAGTTCTTC. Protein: CASSLGNLAGEGEQFF.

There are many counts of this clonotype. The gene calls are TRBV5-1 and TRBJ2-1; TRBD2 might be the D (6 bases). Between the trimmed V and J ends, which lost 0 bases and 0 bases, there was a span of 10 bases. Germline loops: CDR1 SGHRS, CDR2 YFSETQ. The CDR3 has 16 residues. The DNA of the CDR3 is TGCGCCAGCAGCTTGGGGGGGGTCAGCTCCTACAATGAGCAGTTCTTC. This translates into CASSLGGVSSYNEQFF.

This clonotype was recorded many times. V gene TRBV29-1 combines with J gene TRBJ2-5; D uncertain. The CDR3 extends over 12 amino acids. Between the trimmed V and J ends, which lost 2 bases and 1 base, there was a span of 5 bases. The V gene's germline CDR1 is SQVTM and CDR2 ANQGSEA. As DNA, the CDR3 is TGCAGCGTTGAACGAGGCCAAGAGACCCAGTACTTC. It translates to CSVERGQETQYF.

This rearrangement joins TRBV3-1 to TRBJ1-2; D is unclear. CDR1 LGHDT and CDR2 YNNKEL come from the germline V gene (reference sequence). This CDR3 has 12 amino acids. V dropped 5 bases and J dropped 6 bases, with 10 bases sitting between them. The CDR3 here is CASSAGRDGYTF. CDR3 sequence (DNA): TGTGCCAGCAGCGCGGGGAGAGATGGCTACACCTTC.

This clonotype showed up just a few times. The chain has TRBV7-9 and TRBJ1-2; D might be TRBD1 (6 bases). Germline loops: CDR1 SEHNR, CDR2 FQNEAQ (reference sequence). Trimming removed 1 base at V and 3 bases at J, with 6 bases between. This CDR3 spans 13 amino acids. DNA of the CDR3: TGTGCCAGCAGCTTAGGACAGGACTATGGCTACACCTTC. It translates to CASSLGQDYGYTF.

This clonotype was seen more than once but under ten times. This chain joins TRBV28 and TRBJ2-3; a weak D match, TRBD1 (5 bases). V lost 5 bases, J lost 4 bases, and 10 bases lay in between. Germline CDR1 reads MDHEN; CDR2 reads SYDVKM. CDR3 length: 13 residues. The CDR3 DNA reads TGTGCCAGCAGTCCCTTGGGGCCAGATACGCAGTATTTT. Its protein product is CASSPLGPDTQYF.

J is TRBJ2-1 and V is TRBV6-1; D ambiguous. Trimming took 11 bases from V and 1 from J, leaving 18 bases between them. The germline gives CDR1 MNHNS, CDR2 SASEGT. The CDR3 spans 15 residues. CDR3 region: CASWARALSYNEQFF. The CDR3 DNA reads TGTGCCTCTTGGGCCCGGGCCCTATCCTACAATGAGCAGTTCTTC.

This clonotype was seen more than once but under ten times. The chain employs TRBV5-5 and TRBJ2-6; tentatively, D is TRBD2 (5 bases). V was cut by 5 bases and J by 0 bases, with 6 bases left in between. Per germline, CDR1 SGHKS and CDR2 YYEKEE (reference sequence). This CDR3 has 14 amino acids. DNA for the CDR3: TGTGCCAGCAGTCGGGGCTCTGGGGCCAACGTCCTGACTTTC. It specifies CASSRGSGANVLTF.

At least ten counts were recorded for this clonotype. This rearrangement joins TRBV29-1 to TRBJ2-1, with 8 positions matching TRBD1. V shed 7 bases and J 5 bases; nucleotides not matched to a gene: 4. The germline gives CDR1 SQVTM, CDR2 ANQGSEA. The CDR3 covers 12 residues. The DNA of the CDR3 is TGCAGCGCCGGACAGGGTAACAATGAGCAGTTCTTC. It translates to CSAGQGNNEQFF.

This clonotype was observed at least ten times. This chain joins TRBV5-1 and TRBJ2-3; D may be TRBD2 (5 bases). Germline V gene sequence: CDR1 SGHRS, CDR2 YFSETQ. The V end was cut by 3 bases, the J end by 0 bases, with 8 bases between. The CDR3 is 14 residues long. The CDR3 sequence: CASSSGMSTDTQYF. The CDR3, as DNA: TGCGCCAGCAGCTCCGGGATGAGCACAGATACGCAGTATTTT.

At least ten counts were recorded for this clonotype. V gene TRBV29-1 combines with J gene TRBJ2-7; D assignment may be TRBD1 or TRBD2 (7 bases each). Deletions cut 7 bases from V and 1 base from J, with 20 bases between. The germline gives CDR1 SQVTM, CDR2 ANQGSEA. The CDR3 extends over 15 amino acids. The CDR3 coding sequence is TGCAGCGGGCGGGGGACAGTGAGAGATTCCTACGAGCAGTACTTC. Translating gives CSGRGTVRDSYEQYF.

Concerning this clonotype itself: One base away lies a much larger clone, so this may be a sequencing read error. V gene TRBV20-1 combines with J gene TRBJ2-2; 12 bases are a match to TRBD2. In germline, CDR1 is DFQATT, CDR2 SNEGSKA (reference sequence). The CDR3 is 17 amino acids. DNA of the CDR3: TGCTGTGCTCGAGGACTTTCTAGCGGGGGGGCCAGCGGGGAGCTGTTTTTT. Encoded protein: CCARGLSSGGASGELFF.

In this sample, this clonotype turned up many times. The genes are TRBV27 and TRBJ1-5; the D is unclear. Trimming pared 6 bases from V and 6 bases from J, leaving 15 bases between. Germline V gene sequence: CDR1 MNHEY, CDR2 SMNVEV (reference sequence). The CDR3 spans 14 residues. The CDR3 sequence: CASRPSRSAQPQHF. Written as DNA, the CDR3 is TGTGCCAGCAGGCCCAGTAGGTCGGCTCAGCCCCAGCATTTT.